This record concerns one T cell receptor beta chain sequence. Using the 5' RACE reads, TCRdb records one entry per CDR3 protein without DNA. This sample's table reports 500,000 or so distinct CDR3 sequences. Germline V gives CDR1 MNHNS, CDR2 SASEGT. The CDR3 runs 13 residues. The source of the sample is a study of T cells expressing NK-cell markers. J is TRBJ2-1 and V is TRBV6-1; as DNA is missing, the TRBD2 call by TCRdb cannot be tested. The sequencing sample was made of blood T cells: a sorted CD56 or NKG2C T cell subset, CD4+ or CD8+ T cells, or bulk PBMC T cells (not recorded which). This clonotype was obtained from a man aged 18 to 35 in good health. The CDR3 spells CASSRDEQGGQFF.